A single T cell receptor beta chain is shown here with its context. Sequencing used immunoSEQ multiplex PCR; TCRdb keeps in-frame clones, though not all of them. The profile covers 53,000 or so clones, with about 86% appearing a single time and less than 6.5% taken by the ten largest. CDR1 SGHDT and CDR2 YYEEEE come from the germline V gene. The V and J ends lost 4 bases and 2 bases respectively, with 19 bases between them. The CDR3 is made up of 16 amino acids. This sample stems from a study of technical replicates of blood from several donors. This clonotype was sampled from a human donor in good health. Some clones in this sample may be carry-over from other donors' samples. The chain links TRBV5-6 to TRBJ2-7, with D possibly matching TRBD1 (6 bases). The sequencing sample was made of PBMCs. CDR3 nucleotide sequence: TGTGCCAGCAGCAGACCGACAGGTTTTAAACCCTACGAGCAGTACTTC. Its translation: CASSRPTGFKPYEQYF.